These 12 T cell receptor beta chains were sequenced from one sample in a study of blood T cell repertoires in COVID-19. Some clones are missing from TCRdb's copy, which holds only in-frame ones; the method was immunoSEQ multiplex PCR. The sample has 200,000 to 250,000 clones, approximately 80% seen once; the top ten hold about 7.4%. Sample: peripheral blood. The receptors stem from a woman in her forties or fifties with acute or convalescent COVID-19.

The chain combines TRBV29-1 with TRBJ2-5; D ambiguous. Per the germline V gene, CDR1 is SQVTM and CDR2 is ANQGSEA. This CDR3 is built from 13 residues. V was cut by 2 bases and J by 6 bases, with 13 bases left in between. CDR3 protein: CSVELGSGKTQYF. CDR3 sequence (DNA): TGCAGCGTTGAATTGGGCAGTGGCAAGACCCAGTACTTC. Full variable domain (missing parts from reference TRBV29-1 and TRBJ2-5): SAVISQKPSRDICQRGTSLTIQCQVDSQVTMMFWYRQQPGQSLTLIATANQGSEATYESGFVIDKFPISRPNLTFSTLTVSNMSPEDSSIYLCSVELGSGKTQYFGPGTRLLVL.

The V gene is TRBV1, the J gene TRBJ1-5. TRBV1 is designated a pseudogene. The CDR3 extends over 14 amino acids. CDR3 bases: TGCACCAGCATCCAGGTCTTTACTAATCAGCCCCAGCATTTT. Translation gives CTSIQVFTNQPQHF.

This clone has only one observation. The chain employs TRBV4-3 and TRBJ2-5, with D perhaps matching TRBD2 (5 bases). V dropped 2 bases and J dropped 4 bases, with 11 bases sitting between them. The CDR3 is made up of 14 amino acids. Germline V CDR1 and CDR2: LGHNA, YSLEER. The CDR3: CASSQTAGGETQYF. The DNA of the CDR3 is TGCGCCAGCAGCCAAACCGCAGGAGGAGAGACCCAGTACTTC.

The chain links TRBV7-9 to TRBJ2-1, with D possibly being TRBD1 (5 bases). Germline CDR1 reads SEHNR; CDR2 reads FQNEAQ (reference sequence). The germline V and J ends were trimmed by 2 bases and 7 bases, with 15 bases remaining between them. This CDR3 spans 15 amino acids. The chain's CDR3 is CASSLRTYHWNEQFF. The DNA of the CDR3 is TGTGCCAGCAGCTTACGGACATACCATTGGAATGAGCAGTTCTTC.

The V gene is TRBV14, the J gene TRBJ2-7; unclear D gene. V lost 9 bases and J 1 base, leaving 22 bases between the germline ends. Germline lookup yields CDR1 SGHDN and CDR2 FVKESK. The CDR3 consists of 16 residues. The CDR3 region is CARKTPITVRSYEQYF. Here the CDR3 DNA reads TGTGCCAGAAAAACCCCAATCACAGTCCGATCCTACGAGCAGTACTTC. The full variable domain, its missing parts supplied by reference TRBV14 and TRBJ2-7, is EAGVTQFPSHSVIEKGQTVTLRCDPISGHDNLYWYRRVMGKEIKFLLHFVKESKQDESGMPNNRFLAERTGGTYSTLKVQPAELEDSGVYFCARKTPITVRSYEQYFGPGTRLTVT.

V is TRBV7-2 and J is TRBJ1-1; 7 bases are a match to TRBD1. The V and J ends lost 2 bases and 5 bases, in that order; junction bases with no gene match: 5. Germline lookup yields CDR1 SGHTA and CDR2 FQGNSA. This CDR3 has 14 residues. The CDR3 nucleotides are TGTGCCAGCAGCTTAAGGGGGCAAGGAACTGAAGCTTTCTTT. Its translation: CASSLRGQGTEAFF.

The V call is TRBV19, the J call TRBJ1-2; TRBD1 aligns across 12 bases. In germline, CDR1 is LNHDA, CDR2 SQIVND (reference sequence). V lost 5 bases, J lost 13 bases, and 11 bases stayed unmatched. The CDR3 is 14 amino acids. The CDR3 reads CASSRLGTGGEGTF. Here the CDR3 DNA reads TGTGCCAGTAGTCGCCTTGGGACAGGGGGCGAAGGCACCTTC.

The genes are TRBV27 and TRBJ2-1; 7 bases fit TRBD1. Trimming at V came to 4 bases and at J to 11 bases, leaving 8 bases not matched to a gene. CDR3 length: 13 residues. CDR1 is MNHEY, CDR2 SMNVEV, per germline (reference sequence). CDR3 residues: CASSSLGDSKQFF. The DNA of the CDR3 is TGTGCCAGCAGTTCGTTAGGGGACAGTAAGCAGTTCTTC.

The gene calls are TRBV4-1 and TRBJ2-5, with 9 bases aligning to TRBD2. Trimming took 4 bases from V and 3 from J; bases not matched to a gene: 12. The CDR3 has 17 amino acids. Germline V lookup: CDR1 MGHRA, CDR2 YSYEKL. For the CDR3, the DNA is TGCGCCAGCAGCCGTCTGGTAGCGGGGGCGAGGGAAGAGACCCAGTACTTC. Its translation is CASSRLVAGAREETQYF.

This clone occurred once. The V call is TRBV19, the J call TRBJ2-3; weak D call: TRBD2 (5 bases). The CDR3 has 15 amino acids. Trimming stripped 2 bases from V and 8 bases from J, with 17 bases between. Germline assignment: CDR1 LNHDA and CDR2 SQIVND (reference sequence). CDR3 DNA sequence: TGTGCCAGTAGTATACTGCTAGGAGGCGTAAGTACGCAGTATTTT. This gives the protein CASSILLGGVSTQYF.

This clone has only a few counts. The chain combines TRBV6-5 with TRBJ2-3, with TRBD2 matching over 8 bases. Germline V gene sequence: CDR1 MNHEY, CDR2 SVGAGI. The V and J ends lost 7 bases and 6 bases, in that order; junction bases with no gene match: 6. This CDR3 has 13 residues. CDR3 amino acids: CASTAGGPDTQYF. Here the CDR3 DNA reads TGTGCCAGCACGGCGGGGGGCCCGGATACGCAGTATTTT.

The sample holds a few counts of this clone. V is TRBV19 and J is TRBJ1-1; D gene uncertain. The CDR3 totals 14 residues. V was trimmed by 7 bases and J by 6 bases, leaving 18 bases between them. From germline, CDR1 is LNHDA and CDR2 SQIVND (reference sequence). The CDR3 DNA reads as TGTGCCAGTACCACCCCGGGCGGGTATCCTGAAGCTTTCTTT. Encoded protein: CASTTPGGYPEAFF. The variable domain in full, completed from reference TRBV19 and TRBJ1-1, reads DGGITQSPKYLFRKEGQNVTLSCEQNLNHDAMYWYRQDPGQGLRLIYYSQIVNDFQKGDIAEGYSVSREKKESFPLTVTSAQKNPTAFYLCASTTPGGYPEAFFGQGTRLTVV.